A selection of T cell receptor beta chains follows, all from one sample in a study of CD8 T cells in Susac syndrome. Via MiXCR, TCRdb re-called the immunoSEQ multiplex PCR reads, giving one row per CDR3 protein. Among roughly 130,000 distinct CDR3 sequences listed, roughly 94% were seen once. Sequenced material: CD4+ T cells from PBMCs. Receptors originate from a human donor with multiple sclerosis. Each CDR3 is given with its conserved first and last residue. Each record gives: D gene, J gene, clone size, V gene, CDR3 protein, CDR3 DNA. The D gene is left open where the match is weak. Part of the rows lack a size; the others show once, few, many or a class for expanded clones.

d_call: -; j_call: TRBJ2-5; clone_size: -; v_call: TRBV7-2; cdr3_aa: CASSPGLAGRETQYF; cdr3_nt: TGTGCCAGCAGCCCGGGACTCGCCGGGCGGGAGACCCAGTACTTC
d_call: -; j_call: TRBJ2-3; clone_size: -; v_call: TRBV5-1; cdr3_aa: CASSTADTQYF; cdr3_nt: TGCGCCAGCAGTACCGCAGATACGCAGTATTTT
d_call: -; j_call: TRBJ2-7; clone_size: -; v_call: TRBV3-1; cdr3_aa: CASSQGAGTYEQYF; cdr3_nt: TGTGCCAGCAGCCAAGGCGCGGGAACCTACGAGCAGTACTTC
d_call: -; j_call: TRBJ2-5; clone_size: -; v_call: TRBV20-1; cdr3_aa: CSARGAQETQYF; cdr3_nt: TGCAGTGCTAGGGGGGCCCAAGAGACCCAGTACTTC
d_call: -; j_call: TRBJ1-2; clone_size: -; v_call: TRBV9; cdr3_aa: CASSVELDSYGYTF; cdr3_nt: TGTGCCAGCAGCGTAGAACTGGACAGCTATGGCTACACCTTC
d_call: -; j_call: TRBJ2-1; clone_size: -; v_call: TRBV5-1; cdr3_aa: CASSFSIATEQFF; cdr3_nt: TGCGCCAGCAGCTTCTCAATAGCCACTGAGCAGTTCTTC
d_call: -; j_call: TRBJ1-2; clone_size: -; v_call: TRBV19; cdr3_aa: CASAPGDLYGYTF; cdr3_nt: TGTGCCAGTGCTCCCGGGGACCTCTATGGCTACACCTTC
d_call: -; j_call: TRBJ2-2; clone_size: -; v_call: TRBV12-3/TRBV12-4; cdr3_aa: CASKSGFLPSGELFF; cdr3_nt: TGTGCCAGCAAGTCTGGCTTCCTACCCTCCGGGGAGCTGTTTTTT
d_call: TRBD2; j_call: TRBJ2-5; clone_size: once; v_call: TRBV20-1; cdr3_aa: CSARGLAGGGETQYF; cdr3_nt: TGCAGTGCAAGGGGACTAGCGGGAGGAGGAGAGACCCAGTACTTC
d_call: -; j_call: TRBJ1-2; clone_size: -; v_call: TRBV6-5; cdr3_aa: CASRDLGYGYTF; cdr3_nt: TGTGCCAGCCGGGACCTCGGCTATGGCTACACCTTC
d_call: -; j_call: TRBJ2-2; clone_size: -; v_call: TRBV6-1; cdr3_aa: CASSEARTATGELFF; cdr3_nt: TGTGCCAGCAGTGAAGCGAGGACGGCAACCGGGGAGCTGTTTTTT
d_call: TRBD1; j_call: TRBJ1-2; clone_size: -; v_call: TRBV4-2; cdr3_aa: CASSRDRLDYGYTF; cdr3_nt: TGTGCCAGCAGCCGGGACAGGCTGGACTATGGCTACACCTTC
d_call: TRBD2; j_call: TRBJ2-1; clone_size: -; v_call: TRBV4-3; cdr3_aa: CASSQDSSGGTYEQFF; cdr3_nt: TGCGCCAGCAGCCAAGACTCCAGCGGGGGTACCTATGAGCAGTTCTTC
d_call: -; j_call: TRBJ2-1; clone_size: -; v_call: TRBV12-3/TRBV12-4; cdr3_aa: CASSWGGNNEQFF; cdr3_nt: TGTGCCAGCAGTTGGGGAGGAAACAATGAGCAGTTCTTC
d_call: -; j_call: TRBJ2-6; clone_size: once; v_call: TRBV12-3/TRBV12-4; cdr3_aa: CASSRASGANVLTF; cdr3_nt: TGTGCCAGCAGTAGGGCCTCTGGGGCCAACGTCCTGACTTTC